This T cell receptor beta chain originates from a study of Ad26.COV2.S vaccination and SARS-CoV-2 variants. Findings of the study overall: Post-vaccination spike-specific CD8+ and CD4+ T cell responses reportedly had substantial breadth. Vaccine and placebo groups showed comparable non-spike TCR breadth.

As to this clone: Its specificity is unknown.

TCRdb's copy holds only in-frame clones and misses some; the assay was immunoSEQ multiplex PCR. The profile shows around 350,000 clones, 90% to 95% of them singletons. The CDR3 extends over 16 amino acids. Trimming left V 7 bases short and J 4 bases short, with 22 bases between. Germline lookup yields CDR1 LNHDA and CDR2 SQIVND (reference sequence). The material sequenced was peripheral blood, taken after recovery from COVID-19. The J gene is TRBJ2-5, the V gene TRBV19, with a possible D match to TRBD1 (8 bases). The receptor comes from a human donor who had recovered from COVID-19. The CDR3 coding sequence is TGTGCCAGTAATGGCGGGGGTTACAGGGGGGCAGAGACCCAGTACTTC. The encoded protein is CASNGGGYRGAETQYF.